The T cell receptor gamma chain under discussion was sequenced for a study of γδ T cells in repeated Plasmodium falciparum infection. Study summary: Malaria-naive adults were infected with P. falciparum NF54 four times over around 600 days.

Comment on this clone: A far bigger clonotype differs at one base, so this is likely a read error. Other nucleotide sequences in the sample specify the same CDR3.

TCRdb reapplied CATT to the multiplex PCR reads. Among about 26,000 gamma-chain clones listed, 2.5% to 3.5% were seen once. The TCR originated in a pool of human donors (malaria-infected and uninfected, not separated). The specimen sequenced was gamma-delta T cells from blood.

The CDR3 DNA is TGTGCCTTGTGGGAGGTGCCCCCACGGCGCCCTAGAAAGAAGGTCTCTTATTATAAGAAACTCTTT. Translation: CALWEVPPRRPRKKVSYYKKLF. The chain combines TRGV9 with TRGJ1 or TRGJ2. The J gene, absent from TCRdb, was called here by matching the DNA to germline. Per germline, CDR1 GITISATS and CDR2 ISYDGTV (reference sequence). The junction had 29 bases not matched to a gene; V was cut back by 0 bases and J by 3 bases. The CDR3 sequence is 22 residues long.